This T cell receptor beta chain was identified in a study of T-cell reconstitution after alpha-beta-depleted transplantation in children. TCRbeta library construction was performed incorporating unique molecular identifiers. Using its own MiXCR run on the PCR reads, TCRdb lists one record per CDR3 protein. Of 500,000 to 600,000 distinct CDR3 sequences listed, approximately 20% are singletons. Deletions cut 8 bases from V and 1 base from J, with 12 bases between. The CDR3 has 15 amino acids. The germline CDR1 and CDR2 sequences are MNHEY and SVGEGT. The V call is TRBV6-2 or TRBV6-3, the J call TRBJ2-6; perhaps TRBD1 as D (6 bases). The clonotype originates from a human donor who donated a stem cell graft to a child with acute lymphoblastic leukemia. Here the sequenced sample was PBMCs from the stem cell graft donor, taken from the stem cell graft. CDR3 residues: CASLNTGSGANVLTF. The CDR3 DNA sequence: TGTGCCAGCTTAAATACAGGGTCTGGGGCCAACGTCCTGACTTTC.